A selection of T cell receptor beta chains follows, all from one sample in a study of blood T cell repertoires in COVID-19. Clones were sequenced by immunoSEQ multiplex PCR, and TCRdb holds only the in-frame ones, with some missing. Among roughly 570,000 clones listed, roughly 89% were seen once. Input material: peripheral blood. Source of these receptors: a woman between 50 and 59 years old with COVID-19, enrolled during active disease. Each CDR3 is given with its conserved first and last residue. D genes are given only for firm matches. Clone size is given for some rows only: seen once, a few or many times, or a class if the clone is expanded.

DNA: TGTGCCAGCACAACCCAGGGGTACCAGTACTTC
CDR3: CASTTQGYQYF
D: -
size: -
V: TRBV6-5
J: TRBJ2-7

DNA: TGTGCCACCCAAGGAACTCAAGAGGGCCGCATCCCACCTTATGGCTACACCTTC
CDR3: CATQGTQEGRIPPYGYTF
D: -
size: -
V: TRBV24-1
J: TRBJ1-2

DNA: TGTGCCAGCTCACCCGGGTGGGTGAGTCCCTCTGGAAACACCATATATTTT
CDR3: CASSPGWVSPSGNTIYF
D: -
size: -
V: TRBV18
J: TRBJ1-3

DNA: TGTGCCAGCAGCGAGCTAGCGGGGGCGTACAATGAGCAGTTCTTC
CDR3: CASSELAGAYNEQFF
D: TRBD2
size: -
V: TRBV7-3
J: TRBJ2-1

DNA: TGTGCCACCAGTGGCGCCGCGGCTAGCGGCCACAATGAGCAGTTCTTC
CDR3: CATSGAAASGHNEQFF
D: TRBD2
size: once
V: TRBV24-1
J: TRBJ2-1

DNA: TGTGCCTGGACCGTGCCGGGGGGAAAGGAAAAACTGTTTTTT
CDR3: CAWTVPGGKEKLFF
D: -
size: -
V: TRBV30
J: TRBJ1-4

DNA: TGTGCCAGCAGTGACTCAGCAGGGAACACCGGGGAGCTGTTTTTT
CDR3: CASSDSAGNTGELFF
D: -
size: -
V: TRBV6-4
J: TRBJ2-2

DNA: TGTGCCAGCAGCCCCGGACAGGGTACCTATCAGCCCCAGCATTTT
CDR3: CASSPGQGTYQPQHF
D: TRBD1
size: once
V: TRBV7-2
J: TRBJ1-5

DNA: TGTGCCAGCAGCTTGGAGTCAGCGGGTGGCAATCAGCCCCAGCATTTT
CDR3: CASSLESAGGNQPQHF
D: -
size: -
V: TRBV5-8
J: TRBJ1-5

DNA: TGTGCCAGCCGTGGACAGATGAACACTGAAGCTTTCTTT
CDR3: CASRGQMNTEAFF
D: -
size: -
V: TRBV2
J: TRBJ1-1

DNA: TGTGCCACCAGTGATTTTACAGGGTCTGAGCAGTTCTTC
CDR3: CATSDFTGSEQFF
D: -
size: -
V: TRBV24-1
J: TRBJ2-1

DNA: TGTGCCTGTAGGGGGGGGAGACTTTCTACCGGGGAGCTGTTTTTT
CDR3: CACRGGRLSTGELFF
D: -
size: -
V: TRBV19
J: TRBJ2-2

DNA: TGTGCCACCTCTAGTGTGGGACTATCGGGGACTAATGAAAAACTGTTTTTT
CDR3: CATSSVGLSGTNEKLFF
D: -
size: -
V: TRBV10-3
J: TRBJ1-4